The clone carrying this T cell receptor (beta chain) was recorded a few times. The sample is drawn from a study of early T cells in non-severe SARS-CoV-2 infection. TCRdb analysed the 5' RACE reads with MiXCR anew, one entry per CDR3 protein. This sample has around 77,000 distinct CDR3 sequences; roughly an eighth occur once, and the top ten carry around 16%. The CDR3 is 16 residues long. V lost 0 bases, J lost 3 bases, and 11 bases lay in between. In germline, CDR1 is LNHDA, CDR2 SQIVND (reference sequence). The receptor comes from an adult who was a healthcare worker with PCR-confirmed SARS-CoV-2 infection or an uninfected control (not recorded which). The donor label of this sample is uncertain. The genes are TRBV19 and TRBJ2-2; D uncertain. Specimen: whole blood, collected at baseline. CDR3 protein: CASSIDPLGYTGELFF. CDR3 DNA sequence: TGTGCCAGTAGTATAGACCCCCTAGGGTACACCGGGGAGCTGTTTTTT.